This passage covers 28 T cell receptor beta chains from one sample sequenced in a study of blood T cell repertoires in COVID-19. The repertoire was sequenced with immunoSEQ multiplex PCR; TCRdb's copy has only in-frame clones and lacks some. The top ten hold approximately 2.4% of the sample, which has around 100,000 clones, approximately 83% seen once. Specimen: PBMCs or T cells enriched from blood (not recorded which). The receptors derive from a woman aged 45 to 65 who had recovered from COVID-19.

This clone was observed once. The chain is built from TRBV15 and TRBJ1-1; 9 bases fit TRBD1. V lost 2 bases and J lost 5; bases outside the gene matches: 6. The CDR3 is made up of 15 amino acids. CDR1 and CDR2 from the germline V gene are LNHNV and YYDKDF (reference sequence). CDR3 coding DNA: TGTGCCACCAGCAGACCGGACAGGGGACGTACTGAAGCTTTCTTT. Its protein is CATSRPDRGRTEAFF. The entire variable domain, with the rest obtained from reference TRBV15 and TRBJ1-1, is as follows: DAMVIQNPRYQVTQFGKPVTLSCSQTLNHNVMYWYQQKSSQAPKLLFHYYDKDFNNEADTPDNFQSRRPNTSFCFLDIRSPGLGDTAMYLCATSRPDRGRTEAFFGQGTRLTVV.

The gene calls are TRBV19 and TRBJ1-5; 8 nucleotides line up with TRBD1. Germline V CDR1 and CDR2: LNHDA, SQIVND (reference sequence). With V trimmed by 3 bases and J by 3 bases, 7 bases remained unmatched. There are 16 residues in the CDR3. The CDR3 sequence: CASSIGQGGINQPQHF. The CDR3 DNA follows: TGTGCCAGTAGTATTGGACAGGGAGGGATCAATCAGCCCCAGCATTTT.

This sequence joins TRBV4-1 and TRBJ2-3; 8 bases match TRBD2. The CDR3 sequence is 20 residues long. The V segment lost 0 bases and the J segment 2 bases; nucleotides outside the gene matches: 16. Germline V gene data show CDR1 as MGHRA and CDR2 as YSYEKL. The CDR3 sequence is CASSQDLYVTSGGITDTQYF. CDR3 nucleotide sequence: TGCGCCAGCAGCCAAGATCTCTACGTTACTAGCGGAGGAATCACAGATACGCAGTATTTT.

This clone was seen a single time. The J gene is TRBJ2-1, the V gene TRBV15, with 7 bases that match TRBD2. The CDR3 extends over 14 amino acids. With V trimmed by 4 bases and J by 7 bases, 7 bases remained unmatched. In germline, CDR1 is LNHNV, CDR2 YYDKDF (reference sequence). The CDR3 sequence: CATSNPREYNEQFF. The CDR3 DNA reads TGTGCCACCAGCAATCCGCGGGAGTATAATGAGCAGTTCTTC.

DNA for the CDR3: TGTGCTGGAGACGAGGGGGGACAGGTAGTTGGCTACACCTTC. As protein: CAGDEGGQVVGYTF. The rearrangement uses TRBV30 and TRBJ1-2; 8 nucleotides agree with TRBD1. The CDR3 length is 14 residues. Germline V gives CDR1 GTSNPN, CDR2 SVGIG (reference sequence).

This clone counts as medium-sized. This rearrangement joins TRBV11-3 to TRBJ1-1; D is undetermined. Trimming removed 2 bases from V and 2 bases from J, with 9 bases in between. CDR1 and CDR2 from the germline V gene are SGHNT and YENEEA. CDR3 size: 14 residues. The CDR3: CASSLTRGNTEAFF. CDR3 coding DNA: TGTGCCAGCAGCTTAACTAGAGGAAACACTGAAGCTTTCTTT.

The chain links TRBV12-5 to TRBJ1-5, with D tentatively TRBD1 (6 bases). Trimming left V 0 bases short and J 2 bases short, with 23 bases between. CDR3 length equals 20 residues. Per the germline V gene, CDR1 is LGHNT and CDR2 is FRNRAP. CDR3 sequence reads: CASGLVHKSLVQGCNQPQHF. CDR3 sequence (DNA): TGTGCTAGTGGTTTGGTACATAAGAGTCTAGTACAGGGCTGCAATCAGCCCCAGCATTTT.

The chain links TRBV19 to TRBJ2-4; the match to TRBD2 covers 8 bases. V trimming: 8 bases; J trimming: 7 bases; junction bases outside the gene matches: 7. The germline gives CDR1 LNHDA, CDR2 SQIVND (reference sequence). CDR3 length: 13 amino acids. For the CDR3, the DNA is TGTGCCAGTCGGGGGGGAGGGCTGAACATTCAGTACTTC. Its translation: CASRGGGLNIQYF.

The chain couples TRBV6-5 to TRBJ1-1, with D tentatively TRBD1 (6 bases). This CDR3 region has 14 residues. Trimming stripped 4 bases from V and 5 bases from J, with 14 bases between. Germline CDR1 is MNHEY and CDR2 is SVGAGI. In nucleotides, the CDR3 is TGTGCCAGCAGTTTAGGGGTAAGGGGGACTGAAGCTTTCTTT. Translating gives CASSLGVRGTEAFF.

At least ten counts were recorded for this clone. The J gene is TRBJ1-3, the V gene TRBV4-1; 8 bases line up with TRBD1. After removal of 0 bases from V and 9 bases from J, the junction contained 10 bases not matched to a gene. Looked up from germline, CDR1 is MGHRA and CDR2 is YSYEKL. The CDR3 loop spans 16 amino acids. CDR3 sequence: CASSQEGQGARGTIYF. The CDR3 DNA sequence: TGCGCCAGCAGCCAAGAGGGTCAGGGGGCAAGAGGCACCATATATTTT.

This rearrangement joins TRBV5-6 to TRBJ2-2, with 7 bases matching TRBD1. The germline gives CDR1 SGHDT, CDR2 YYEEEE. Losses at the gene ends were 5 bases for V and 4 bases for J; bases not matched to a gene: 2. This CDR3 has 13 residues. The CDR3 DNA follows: TGTGCCAGCAGTCGGGACAGCACCGGGGAGCTGTTTTTT. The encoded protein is CASSRDSTGELFF.

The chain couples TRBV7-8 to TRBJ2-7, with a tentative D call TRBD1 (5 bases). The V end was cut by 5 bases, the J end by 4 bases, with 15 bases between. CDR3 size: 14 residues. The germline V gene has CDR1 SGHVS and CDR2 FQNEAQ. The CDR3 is CASSPDTATYEQYF. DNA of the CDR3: TGTGCCAGCAGCCCGGACACTGCTACGTACGAGCAGTACTTC.

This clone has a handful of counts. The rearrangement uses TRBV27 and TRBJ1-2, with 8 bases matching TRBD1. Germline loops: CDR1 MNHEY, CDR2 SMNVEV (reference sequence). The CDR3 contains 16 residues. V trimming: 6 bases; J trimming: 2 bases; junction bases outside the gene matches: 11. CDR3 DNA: TGTGCCAGCAGGAGAATTACAGGGGGTGCCAACTATGGCTACACCTTC. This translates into CASRRITGGANYGYTF.

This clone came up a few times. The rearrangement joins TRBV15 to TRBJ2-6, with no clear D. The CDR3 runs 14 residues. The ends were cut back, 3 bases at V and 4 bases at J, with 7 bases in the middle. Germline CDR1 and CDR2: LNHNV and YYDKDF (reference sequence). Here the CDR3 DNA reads TGTGCCACCAGCAGTCGGTCCGGGGCCAACGTCCTGACTTTC. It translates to CATSSRSGANVLTF.

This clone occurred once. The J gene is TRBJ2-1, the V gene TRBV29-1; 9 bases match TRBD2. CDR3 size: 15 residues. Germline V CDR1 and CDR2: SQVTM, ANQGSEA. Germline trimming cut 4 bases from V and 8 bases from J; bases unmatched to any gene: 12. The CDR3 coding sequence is TGCAGCGTTGTAATTTTTAGCGGGAGACCTGATGAGCAGTTCTTC. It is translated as CSVVIFSGRPDEQFF.

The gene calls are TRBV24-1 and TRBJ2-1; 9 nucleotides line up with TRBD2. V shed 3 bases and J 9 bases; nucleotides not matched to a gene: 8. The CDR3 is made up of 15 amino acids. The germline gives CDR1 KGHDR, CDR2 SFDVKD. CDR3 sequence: CATSDVGSGGPEQFF. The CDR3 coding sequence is TGTGCCACCAGTGATGTGGGTAGCGGGGGCCCTGAGCAGTTCTTC.

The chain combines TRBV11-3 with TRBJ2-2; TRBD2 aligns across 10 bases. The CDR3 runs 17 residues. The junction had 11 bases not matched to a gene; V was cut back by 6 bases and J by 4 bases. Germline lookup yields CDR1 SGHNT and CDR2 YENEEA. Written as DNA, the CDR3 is TGTGCCAGCAGTCGCCTAGCGGGAGCGTGGAGCACCGGGGAGCTGTTTTTT. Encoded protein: CASSRLAGAWSTGELFF. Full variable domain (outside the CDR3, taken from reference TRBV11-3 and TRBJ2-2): EAGVVQSPRYKIIEKKQPVAFWCNPISGHNTLYWYLQNLGQGPELLIRYENEEAVDDSQLPKDRFSAERLKGVDSTLKIQPAELGDSAVYLCASSRLAGAWSTGELFFGEGSRLTVL.

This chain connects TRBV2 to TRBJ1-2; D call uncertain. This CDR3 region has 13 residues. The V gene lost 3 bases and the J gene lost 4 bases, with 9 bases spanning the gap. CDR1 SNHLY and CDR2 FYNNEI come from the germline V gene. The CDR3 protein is CASSESPGYGYTF. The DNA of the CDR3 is TGTGCCAGCAGTGAGTCCCCGGGCTATGGCTACACCTTC. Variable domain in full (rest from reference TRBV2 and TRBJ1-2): EPEVTQTPSHQVTQMGQEVILRCVPISNHLYFYWYRQILGQKVEFLVSFYNNEISEKSEIFDDQFSVERPDGSNFTLKIRSTKLEDSAMYFCASSESPGYGYTFGSGTRLTVV.

CDR3: CASRGTGGNSPLHF. CDR3 nucleotide sequence: TGTGCCAGCAGGGGGACAGGGGGAAATTCACCCCTCCACTTT. The genes are TRBV2 and TRBJ1-6; 11 bases map to TRBD1. The V gene end was trimmed by 6 bases and the J gene end by 7 bases; junction bases not matched to a gene: 2. Germline V lookup: CDR1 SNHLY, CDR2 FYNNEI. The CDR3 contains 14 residues.

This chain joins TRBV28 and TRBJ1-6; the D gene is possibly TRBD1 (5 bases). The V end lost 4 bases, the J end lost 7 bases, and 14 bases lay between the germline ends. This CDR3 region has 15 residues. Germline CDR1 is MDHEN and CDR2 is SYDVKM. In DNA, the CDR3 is TGTGCCAGCAGTTCGGGGGGGGAGAAAAATTCACCCCTCCACTTT. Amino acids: CASSSGGEKNSPLHF.

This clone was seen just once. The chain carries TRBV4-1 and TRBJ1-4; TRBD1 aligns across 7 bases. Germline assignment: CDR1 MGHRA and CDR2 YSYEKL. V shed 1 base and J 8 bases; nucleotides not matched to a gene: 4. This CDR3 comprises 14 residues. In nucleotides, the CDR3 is TGCGCCAGCAGCCAAGGAGGGACAGACGAAAAACTGTTTTTT. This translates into CASSQGGTDEKLFF.

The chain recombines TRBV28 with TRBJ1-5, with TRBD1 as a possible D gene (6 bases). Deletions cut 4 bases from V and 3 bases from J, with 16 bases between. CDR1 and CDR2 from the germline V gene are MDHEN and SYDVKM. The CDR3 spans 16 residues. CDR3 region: CASSSPGQSHNQPQHF. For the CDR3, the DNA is TGTGCCAGCAGTTCCCCCGGACAGTCTCACAATCAGCCCCAGCATTTT. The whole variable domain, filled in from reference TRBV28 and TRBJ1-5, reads DVKVTQSSRYLVKRTGEKVFLECVQDMDHENMFWYRQDPGLGLRLIYFSYDVKMKEKGDIPEGYSVSREKKERFSLILESASTNQTSMYLCASSSPGQSHNQPQHFGDGTRLSIL.

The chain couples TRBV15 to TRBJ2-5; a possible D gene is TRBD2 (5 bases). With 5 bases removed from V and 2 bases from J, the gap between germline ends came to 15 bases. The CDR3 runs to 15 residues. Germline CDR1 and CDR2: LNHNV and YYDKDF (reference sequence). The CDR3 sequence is CATSLHPRGQETQYF. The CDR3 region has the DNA TGTGCCACCAGCTTACACCCCCGGGGTCAAGAGACCCAGTACTTC.

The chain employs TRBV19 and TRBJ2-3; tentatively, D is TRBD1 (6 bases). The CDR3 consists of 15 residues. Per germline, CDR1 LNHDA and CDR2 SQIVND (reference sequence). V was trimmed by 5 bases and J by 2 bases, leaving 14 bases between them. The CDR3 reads CASSLLWTDTDTQYF. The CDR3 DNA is TGTGCCAGTAGTCTACTGTGGACAGACACAGATACGCAGTATTTT.

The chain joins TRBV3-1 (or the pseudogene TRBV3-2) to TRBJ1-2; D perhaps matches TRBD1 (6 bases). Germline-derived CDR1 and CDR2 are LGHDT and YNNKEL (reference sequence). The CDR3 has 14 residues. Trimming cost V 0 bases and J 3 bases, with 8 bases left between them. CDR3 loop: CASSQDRTDYGYTF. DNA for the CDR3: TGTGCCAGCAGCCAAGATAGGACAGACTATGGCTACACCTTC.

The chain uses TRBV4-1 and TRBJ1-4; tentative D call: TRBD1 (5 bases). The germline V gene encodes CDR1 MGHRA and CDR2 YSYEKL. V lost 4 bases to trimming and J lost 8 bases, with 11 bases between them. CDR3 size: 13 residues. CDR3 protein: CASSRGTEEKLFF. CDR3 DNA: TGCGCCAGCAGCCGCGGGACGGAGGAAAAACTGTTTTTT.

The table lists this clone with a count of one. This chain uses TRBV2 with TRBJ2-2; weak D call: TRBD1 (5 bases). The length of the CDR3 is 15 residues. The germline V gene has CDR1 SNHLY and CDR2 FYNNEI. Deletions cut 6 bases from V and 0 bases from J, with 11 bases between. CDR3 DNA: TGTGCCAGCAGCAGGGTGCCCCCGAACACCGGGGAGCTGTTTTTT. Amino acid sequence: CASSRVPPNTGELFF.

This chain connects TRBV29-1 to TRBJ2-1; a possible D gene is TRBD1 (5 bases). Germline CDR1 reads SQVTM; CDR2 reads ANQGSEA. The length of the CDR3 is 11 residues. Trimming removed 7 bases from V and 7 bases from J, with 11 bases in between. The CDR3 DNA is TGCAGCGCTGACAAGGGGAATGAGCAGTTCTTC. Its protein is CSADKGNEQFF.